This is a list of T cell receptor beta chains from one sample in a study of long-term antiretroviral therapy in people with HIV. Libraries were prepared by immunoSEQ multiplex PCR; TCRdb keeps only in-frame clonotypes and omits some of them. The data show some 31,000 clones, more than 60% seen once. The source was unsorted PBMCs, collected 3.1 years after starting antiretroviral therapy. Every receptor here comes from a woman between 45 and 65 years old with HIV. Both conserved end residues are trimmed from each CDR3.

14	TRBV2	ASSEWLAASTDTQY
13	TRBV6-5	ASSYGDRRSTEAF
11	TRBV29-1	SVRQGQSYEQY
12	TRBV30	AWSVLGSGGAQY
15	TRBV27	ASRRGQGAAYNSPLH
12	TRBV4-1	ASSPGQGVQPQH
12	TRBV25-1	ASSLTGSLRTQY
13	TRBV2	ASRGGGASTGELF
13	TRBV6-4	ASKMVPGTGSEAF
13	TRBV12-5	ASGPPQPGGTEAF
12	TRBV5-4	ASSLGLAGETQY
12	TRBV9	ATSGGGAYETQY
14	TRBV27	ASSLSGAGTVWGYT
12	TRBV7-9	ASNPGTWNNEQF
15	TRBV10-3	ASGTGYTIVAGNTIY
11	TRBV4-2	ASSPEGTDTQY